This entry describes one T cell receptor beta chain. Its antigen remains unidentified. The J segment lost 9 bases and the V segment lost 4 bases, leaving 15 bases of the junction unmatched. CDR3 size: 15 residues. Germline CDR1 MDHEN, CDR2 SYDVKM. The sample is drawn from a study of Ad26.COV2.S vaccination and SARS-CoV-2 variants. Study at large: Doses of Ad26.COV2.S were injected into muscle once or twice, 56 days apart. The study's findings and limits: People who got the vaccine or the placebo had similar non-spike TCR breadth. Substantial post-vaccination breadth of spike-specific CD8+ and CD4+ T cell responses was reported.

Assay: immunoSEQ multiplex PCR; the TCRdb copy retains only in-frame clones and omits some. The table lists more than 400,000 clones, roughly 91% of them singletons. Treatment in this sample: about 20 received Ad26.COV2.S at low or high dose, single or two shots; 5 received placebo; per-sample allocation not given. Each sample was drawn 63 days after the first injection (of vaccine or placebo). The V call is TRBV28, the J call TRBJ2-7; 7 positions match TRBD2. The sample here was peripheral blood, taken in a trial of Ad26.COV2.S vaccine versus placebo. The receptor's source is a person aged 18-65 years who received the Ad26.COV2.S COVID-19 vaccine or a placebo. CDR3 in amino acids: CASSSMLAGASRQYF. The DNA of the CDR3 is TGTGCCAGCAGTTCTATGTTGGCGGGAGCTAGCCGGCAGTACTTC.